This is a list of T cell receptor beta chains from one sample in a study of naive and memory T cell subsets. Each CDR3 protein gets one entry after TCRdb re-called the UMI-ligation and nested PCR reads with MiXCR. The table includes around 40,000 distinct CDR3 sequences, 13% detected once. Sequenced: effector memory CD4+ T cells from blood. These receptors came from a human donor in good health. Each CDR3 is given with its conserved first and last residue. A D gene is named only where the DNA matches it firmly. Size tells how often a clone was seen (once, few, many) or the class of an expanded clone, and some rows leave it out.

d_call	j_call	v_call	clone_size	cdr3_nt	cdr3_aa
TRBD2	TRBJ2-1	TRBV10-3	few	TGTGCCATCACCGTGGGACTAGCGGGAGTTGGTGAGCAGTTCTTC	CAITVGLAGVGEQFF
.	TRBJ2-7	TRBV20-1	.	TGCAGTGCTAGAGACCATAGAGGGACCTACGAGCAGTACTTC	CSARDHRGTYEQYF
TRBD1	TRBJ1-5	TRBV6-2/TRBV6-3	many	TGTGCCAGCAGTCCATGGGACAGGGTAAATCAGCCCCAGCATTTT	CASSPWDRVNQPQHF
TRBD1	TRBJ2-7	TRBV28	.	TGTGCCAGCGGAATCCCGGGACAGGGGTCGGTTCGGCGCGAGCAGTACTTC	CASGIPGQGSVRREQYF
.	TRBJ1-4	TRBV11-2	few	TGTGCCAGCAGCTGGCAGGGGTATAATGAAAAACTGTTTTTT	CASSWQGYNEKLFF
TRBD2	TRBJ2-3	TRBV3-1	.	TGTGCCAGCAGCCAAGGACTAGCGGGAGGAACAGATACGCAGTATTTT	CASSQGLAGGTDTQYF
TRBD1	TRBJ1-1	TRBV7-2	many	TGTGCCAGCAGCACTCAGGGGGCCTCTGAAGCTTTCTTT	CASSTQGASEAFF
TRBD1	TRBJ1-2	TRBV30	.	TGTGCCTACCATCGGGACAGGGCCCTCAAAGCGGGCTACACCTTC	CAYHRDRALKAGYTF
.	TRBJ1-5	TRBV6-5	.	TGTGCCAGCAGTTCACTTAGGGGCGGCAATCAGCCCCAGCATTTT	CASSSLRGGNQPQHF
.	TRBJ2-7	TRBV29-1	few	TGCAGCGTAAGGTGGGCAGCCAACCCCTACGAGCAGTACTTC	CSVRWAANPYEQYF
.	TRBJ2-1	TRBV7-6	many	TGTGCCAGCAGCCCGGGACTCTCCTACAATGAGCAGTTCTTC	CASSPGLSYNEQFF
.	TRBJ2-5	TRBV29-1	.	TGCAGCGGTGGTGATGAGACCCAGTACTTC	CSGGDETQYF
TRBD2	TRBJ2-2	TRBV18	.	TGTGCCAGCTCCTACTCCCTAATAGCGGGAGTTTACGACACCGGGGAGCTGTTTTTT	CASSYSLIAGVYDTGELFF
.	TRBJ1-1	TRBV12-3/TRBV12-4	.	TGTGCCAGCAGTCCCTCCCTTACTGAAGCTTTCTTT	CASSPSLTEAFF
.	TRBJ1-2	TRBV5-1	.	TGCGCCAGCAGCTTGGATGCCTGGGCGTCTAACTATGGCTACACCTTC	CASSLDAWASNYGYTF
TRBD2	TRBJ2-7	TRBV20-1	few	TGCAGTGCTCTTAGGGGACTAGCGGGATCCTCCTACGAGCAGTACTTC	CSALRGLAGSSYEQYF
.	TRBJ1-4	TRBV10-3	.	TGTGCCACCAAACCGTTCTTTAATGAAAAACTGTTTTTT	CATKPFFNEKLFF
TRBD2	TRBJ2-1	TRBV12-3/TRBV12-4	.	TGTGCCAGCAGGCCGTCTAGCGGGAGGGCCTACAATGAGCAGTTCTTC	CASRPSSGRAYNEQFF
.	TRBJ2-7	TRBV29-1	few	TGCAGCGTGGAAAACCCACAGGGTTACGAGCAGTACTTC	CSVENPQGYEQYF
.	TRBJ2-1	TRBV20-1	many	TGCAGTGCTACCTTTGGAGGGAACTCCTACAATGAGCAGTTCTTC	CSATFGGNSYNEQFF
TRBD1	TRBJ2-2	TRBV7-2	few	TGTGCCAGCAGCCCTCCGAGGACAGGGCCCACCGGGGAGCTGTTTTTT	CASSPPRTGPTGELFF
TRBD2	TRBJ2-1	TRBV7-2	few	TGTGCCAGCACCGACGATAGCGGGAGGTTGGGCAATGAGCAGTTCTTC	CASTDDSGRLGNEQFF
TRBD1	TRBJ2-1	TRBV20-1	many	TGCAGTGCTAGAGATCCACAGGGGGTGAGTCGAGAGCAGTTCTTC	CSARDPQGVSREQFF
.	TRBJ1-5	TRBV20-1	.	TGCAGTGCTGGGGTCCAGCCCCAGCATTTT	CSAGVQPQHF
.	TRBJ2-3	TRBV7-8	.	TGTGCCAGCAGCCCTAGAGGGGACCCCTCCACAGATACGCAGTATTTT	CASSPRGDPSTDTQYF
TRBD1	TRBJ1-1	TRBV10-3	.	TGTGCCATCAGTGATAAGGGGGCGAACACTGAAGCTTTCTTT	CAISDKGANTEAFF
TRBD1	TRBJ1-2	TRBV20-1	.	TGCAGGCCCGGACAGGGGGGCGATGGCTACACCTTC	CRPGQGGDGYTF
.	TRBJ1-3	TRBV5-1	many	TGCGCCAGCAAGGACCAGGCCTCTGGAAACACCATATATTTT	CASKDQASGNTIYF
.	TRBJ2-5	TRBV20-1	.	TGCAGTGCTACTAATTCTTTCGAGCGGGAGACCCAGTACTTC	CSATNSFERETQYF
.	TRBJ1-5	TRBV28	many	TGTGCCAGCAGTGTCAGGGCGAGGAGCCAGCATTTT	CASSVRARSQHF
.	TRBJ1-2	TRBV19	few	TGTGCCAGTAGGATGACCGGCAGCATCTCTGGCTACACCTTC	CASRMTGSISGYTF
.	TRBJ2-3	TRBV10-3	few	TGTGCCATCAGTGACCCCTCCGATGGCGGGGGCACAGATACGCAGTATTTT	CAISDPSDGGGTDTQYF
.	TRBJ2-5	TRBV20-1	medium-sized	TGCAGTGCTAGAGGGACCTTCTTACGAGAGACCCAGTACTTC	CSARGTFLRETQYF
TRBD1	TRBJ1-5	TRBV20-1	many	TGCAGTGCTACCGGGACAGGGGGTTTGAATCAGCCCCAGCATTTT	CSATGTGGLNQPQHF
.	TRBJ2-1	TRBV4-1	few	TGCGCCAGCAGCCAAGGTAGCGGCCCCGGGCCCTACAATGAGCAGTTCTTC	CASSQGSGPGPYNEQFF
TRBD1	TRBJ1-6	TRBV5-1	.	TGCGCCAGCAGCGGGACAGCGGACGGGGCACCCCTCCACTTT	CASSGTADGAPLHF
TRBD1	TRBJ2-5	TRBV20-1	.	TGCAGTGCTTTTTTGCAGGGGGCGGGAGAGACCCAGTACTTC	CSAFLQGAGETQYF
.	TRBJ1-5	TRBV4-3	many	TGCGCCAGCAGCCAAGATGTGGGCAAATCCAATACGGCCCAGCATTTT	CASSQDVGKSNTAQHF
.	TRBJ1-2	TRBV2	few	TGTGCCAGCATTGATAGCCGGATGAGTGGCTACACCTTC	CASIDSRMSGYTF
TRBD2	TRBJ2-4	TRBV2	many	TGTGCCAGCGGGATAGCGGGAGGGCCCCGAAACATTCAGTACTTC	CASGIAGGPRNIQYF
TRBD1	TRBJ2-1	TRBV20-1	few	TGCAGTGCTAGTCAGCCAGGGGGCAATGAGCAGTTCTTC	CSASQPGGNEQFF
TRBD1	TRBJ2-1	TRBV12-3/TRBV12-4	.	TGTGCCAGCAGTCCACCCGGGACAGGGCCCTACAATGAGCAGTTCTTC	CASSPPGTGPYNEQFF
TRBD1	TRBJ2-6	TRBV3-1	medium-sized	TGTGCCAGCAGCCCTGGGGTTGGACAGGGCTCTGGGGCCAACGTCCTGACTTTC	CASSPGVGQGSGANVLTF
.	TRBJ2-1	TRBV7-2	few	TGTGCCAGCAGCCCAGGTGTCCCCTTGATCTACAATGAGCAGTTCTTC	CASSPGVPLIYNEQFF
.	TRBJ2-1	TRBV7-2	.	TGTGCCAGCAGCGTACTGGGGCTTGAGCAGTTCTTC	CASSVLGLEQFF
TRBD1	TRBJ2-1	TRBV29-1	.	TGCAGCGTTACCCAGACAGGGGCGAAAAGGCAGTTCTTC	CSVTQTGAKRQFF